The present entry profiles one TCR beta chain with its context. This sample is part of a study of control samples from healthy donors and cancer patients. Germline V gene sequence: CDR1 MNHNS, CDR2 SASEGT. The CDR3 has 15 amino acids. J was trimmed by 6 bases and V by 2 bases; bases with no gene match: 6. The protocol was immunoSEQ multiplex PCR, while the TCRdb copy is restricted to in-frame clones and leaves out a portion. Of about 100,000 clones listed, over 85% are singletons. Specimen: blood. The V and J genes are TRBV6-1 and TRBJ1-2, with 10 bases identical to TRBD1. This sequence originates from a man younger than 35 in good health. DNA of the CDR3: TGTGCCAGCAGTGAATATTGGGACAGGGGAGATGGCTACACCTTC. Translating it yields CASSEYWDRGDGYTF.